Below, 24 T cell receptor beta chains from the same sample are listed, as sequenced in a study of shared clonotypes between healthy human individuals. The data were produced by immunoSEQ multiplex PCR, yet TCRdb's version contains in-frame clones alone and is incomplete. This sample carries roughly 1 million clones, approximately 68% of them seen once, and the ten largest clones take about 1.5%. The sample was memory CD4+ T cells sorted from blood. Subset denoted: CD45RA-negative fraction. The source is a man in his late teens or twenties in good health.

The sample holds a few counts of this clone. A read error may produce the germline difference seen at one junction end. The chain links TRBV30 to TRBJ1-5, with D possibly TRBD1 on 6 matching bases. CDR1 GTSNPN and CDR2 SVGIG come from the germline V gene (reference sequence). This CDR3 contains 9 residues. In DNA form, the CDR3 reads TGTGCCCGAGACAGGTGCTTGGATTTT. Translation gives CARDRCLDF.

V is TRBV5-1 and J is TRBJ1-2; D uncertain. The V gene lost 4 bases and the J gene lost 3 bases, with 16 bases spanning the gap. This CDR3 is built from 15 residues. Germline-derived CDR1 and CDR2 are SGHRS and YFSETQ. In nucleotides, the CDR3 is TGCGCCAGCAGCACAAGCTTGGGGTCTCACTATGGCTACACCTTC. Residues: CASSTSLGSHYGYTF.

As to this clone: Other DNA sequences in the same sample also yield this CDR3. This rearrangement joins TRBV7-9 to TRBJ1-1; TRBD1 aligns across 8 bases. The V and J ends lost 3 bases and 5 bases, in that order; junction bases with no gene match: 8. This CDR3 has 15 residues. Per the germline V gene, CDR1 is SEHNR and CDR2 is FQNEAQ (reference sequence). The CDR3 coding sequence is TGTGCCAGCAGCTTCGGACAGGGAGGAGGGACTGAAGCTTTCTTT. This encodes CASSFGQGGGTEAFF.

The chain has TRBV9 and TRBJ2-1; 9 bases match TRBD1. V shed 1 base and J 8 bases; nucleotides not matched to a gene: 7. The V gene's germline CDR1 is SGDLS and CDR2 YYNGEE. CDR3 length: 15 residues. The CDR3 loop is CASSVSGTGFDEQFF. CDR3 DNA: TGTGCCAGCAGCGTATCAGGGACAGGGTTCGATGAGCAGTTCTTC.

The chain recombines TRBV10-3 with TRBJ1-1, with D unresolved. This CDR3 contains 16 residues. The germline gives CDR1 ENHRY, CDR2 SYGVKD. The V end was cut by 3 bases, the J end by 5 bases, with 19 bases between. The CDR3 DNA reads TGTGCCATCAGTGACAGCGACCGTCCCCAGCGGACTGAAGCTTTCTTT. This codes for CAISDSDRPQRTEAFF.

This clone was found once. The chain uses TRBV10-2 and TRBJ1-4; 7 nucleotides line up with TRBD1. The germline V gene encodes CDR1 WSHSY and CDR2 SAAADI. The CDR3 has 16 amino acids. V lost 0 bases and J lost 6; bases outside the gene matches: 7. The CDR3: CASSESLAGGYEKLFF. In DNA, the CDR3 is TGCGCCAGCAGTGAGTCCCTGGCAGGGGGTTATGAAAAACTGTTTTTT.

In nucleotides, the CDR3 is TGTGCCAGCAGTTTATCGACAGGGGTTGGAGAAAAACTGTTTTTT. Residues: CASSLSTGVGEKLFF. The gene calls are TRBV27 and TRBJ1-4; 8 bases map to TRBD1. After removal of 0 bases from V and 8 bases from J, the junction contained 5 bases not matched to a gene. Germline V gives CDR1 MNHEY, CDR2 SMNVEV (reference sequence). This CDR3 has 15 amino acids.

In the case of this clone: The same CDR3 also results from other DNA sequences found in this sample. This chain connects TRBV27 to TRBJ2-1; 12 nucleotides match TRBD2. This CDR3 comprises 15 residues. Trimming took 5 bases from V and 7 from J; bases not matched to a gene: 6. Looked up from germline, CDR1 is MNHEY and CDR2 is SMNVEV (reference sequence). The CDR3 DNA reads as TGTGCCAGCAGTCTAGCGGGAGGGCCCGTGAATGAGCAGTTCTTC. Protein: CASSLAGGPVNEQFF.

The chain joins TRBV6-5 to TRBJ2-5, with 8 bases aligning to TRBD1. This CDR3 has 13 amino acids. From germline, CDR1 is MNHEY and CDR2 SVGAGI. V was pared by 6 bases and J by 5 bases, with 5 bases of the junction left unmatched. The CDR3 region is CASRGQGRETQYF. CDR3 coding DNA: TGTGCCAGCAGAGGACAGGGCCGGGAGACCCAGTACTTC.

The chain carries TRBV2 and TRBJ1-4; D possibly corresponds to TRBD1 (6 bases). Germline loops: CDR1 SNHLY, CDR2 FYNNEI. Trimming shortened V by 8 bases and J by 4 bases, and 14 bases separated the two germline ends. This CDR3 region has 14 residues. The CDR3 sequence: CASGGKFGNEKLFF. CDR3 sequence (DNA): TGTGCCAGCGGGGGCAAGTTTGGTAATGAAAAACTGTTTTTT.

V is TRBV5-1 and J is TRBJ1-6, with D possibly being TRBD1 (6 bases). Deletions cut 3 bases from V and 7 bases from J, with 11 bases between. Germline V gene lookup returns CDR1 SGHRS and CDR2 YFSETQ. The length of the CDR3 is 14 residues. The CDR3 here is CASSSEGQNSPLHF. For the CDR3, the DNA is TGCGCCAGCAGCTCGGAGGGACAAAATTCACCCCTCCACTTT.

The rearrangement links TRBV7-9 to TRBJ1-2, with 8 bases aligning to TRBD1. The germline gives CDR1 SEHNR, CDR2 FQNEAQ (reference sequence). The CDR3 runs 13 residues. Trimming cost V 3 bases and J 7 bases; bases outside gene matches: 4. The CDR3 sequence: CASSFPGGVGYTF. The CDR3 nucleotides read TGTGCCAGCAGCTTCCCAGGGGGCGTTGGCTACACCTTC.

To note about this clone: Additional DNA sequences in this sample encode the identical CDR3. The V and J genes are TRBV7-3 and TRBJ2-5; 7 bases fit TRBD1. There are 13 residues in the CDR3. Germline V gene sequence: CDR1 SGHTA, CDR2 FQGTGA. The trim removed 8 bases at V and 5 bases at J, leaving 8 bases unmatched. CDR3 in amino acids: CASSRGQGETQYF. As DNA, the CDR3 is TGTGCCAGCTCAAGGGGGCAGGGGGAGACCCAGTACTTC.

The CDR3 protein is CASSLRRTRDYEQYF. DNA for the CDR3: TGTGCCAGCAGCTTGCGGCGGACACGCGACTACGAGCAGTACTTC. This chain uses TRBV5-4 with TRBJ2-7, with a possible D match to TRBD1 (5 bases). Trimming removed 1 base at V and 3 bases at J, with 14 bases between. This CDR3 is built from 15 residues. The germline CDR1 and CDR2 sequences are SGHNT and YYREEE (reference sequence).

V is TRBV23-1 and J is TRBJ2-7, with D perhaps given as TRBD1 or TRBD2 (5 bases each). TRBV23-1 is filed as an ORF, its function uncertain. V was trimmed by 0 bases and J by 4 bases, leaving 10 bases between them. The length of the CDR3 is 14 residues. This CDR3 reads CASSQSGTPYEQYF. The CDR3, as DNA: TGCGCCAGCAGTCAATCGGGGACCCCATACGAGCAGTACTTC.

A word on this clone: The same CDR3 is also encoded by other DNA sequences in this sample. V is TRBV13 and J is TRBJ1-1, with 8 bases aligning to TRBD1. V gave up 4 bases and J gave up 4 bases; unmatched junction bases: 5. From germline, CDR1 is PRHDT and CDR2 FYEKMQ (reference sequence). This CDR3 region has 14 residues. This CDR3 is CASSSPTGATEAFF. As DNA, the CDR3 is TGTGCCAGCAGCTCACCGACAGGGGCCACTGAAGCTTTCTTT.

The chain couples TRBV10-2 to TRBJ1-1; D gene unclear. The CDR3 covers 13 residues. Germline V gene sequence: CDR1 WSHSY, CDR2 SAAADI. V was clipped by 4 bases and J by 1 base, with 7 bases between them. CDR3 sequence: CASSVDPNTEAFF. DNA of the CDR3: TGCGCCAGCAGTGTCGATCCGAACACTGAAGCTTTCTTT.

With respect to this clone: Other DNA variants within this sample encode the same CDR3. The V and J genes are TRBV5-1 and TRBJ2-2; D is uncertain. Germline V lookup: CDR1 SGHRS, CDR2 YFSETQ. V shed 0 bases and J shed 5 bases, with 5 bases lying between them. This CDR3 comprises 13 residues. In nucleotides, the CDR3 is TGCGCCAGCAGCTTGGGTGGGACCGGGGAGCTGTTTTTT. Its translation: CASSLGGTGELFF.

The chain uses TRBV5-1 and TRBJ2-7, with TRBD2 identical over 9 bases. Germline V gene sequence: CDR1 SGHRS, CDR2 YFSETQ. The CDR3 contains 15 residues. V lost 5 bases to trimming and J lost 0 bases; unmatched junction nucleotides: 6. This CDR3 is CASRSSGVSSYEQYF. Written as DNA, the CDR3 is TGCGCCAGCAGATCTAGCGGGGTTAGCTCCTACGAGCAGTACTTC.

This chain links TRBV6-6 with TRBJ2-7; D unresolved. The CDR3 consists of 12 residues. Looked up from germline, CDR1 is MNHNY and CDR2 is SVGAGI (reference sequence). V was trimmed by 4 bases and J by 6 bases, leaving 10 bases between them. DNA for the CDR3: TGTGCCAGCAGTTCCGTTGTGGGCGAGCAGTACTTC. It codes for CASSSVVGEQYF.

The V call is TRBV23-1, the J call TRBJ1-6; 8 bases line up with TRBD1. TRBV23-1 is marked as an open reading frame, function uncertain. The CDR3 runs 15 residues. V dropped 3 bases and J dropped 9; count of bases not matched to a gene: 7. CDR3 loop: CASSHKDRGPSPLHF. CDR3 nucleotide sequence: TGCGCCAGCAGTCACAAAGACAGGGGCCCTTCACCCCTCCACTTT.

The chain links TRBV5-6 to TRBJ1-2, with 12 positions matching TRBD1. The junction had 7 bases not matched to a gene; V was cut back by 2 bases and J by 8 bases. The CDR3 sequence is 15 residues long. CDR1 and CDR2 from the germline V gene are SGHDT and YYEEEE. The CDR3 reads CASSLSGTGGSGYTF. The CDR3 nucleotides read TGTGCCAGCAGCTTATCCGGGACAGGGGGCTCCGGCTACACCTTC.

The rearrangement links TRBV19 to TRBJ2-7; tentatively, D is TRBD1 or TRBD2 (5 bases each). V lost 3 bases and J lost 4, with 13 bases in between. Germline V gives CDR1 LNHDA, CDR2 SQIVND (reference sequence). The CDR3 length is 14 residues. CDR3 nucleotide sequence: TGTGCCAGTAGTATTGGGCCGGGGCCATACGAGCAGTACTTC. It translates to CASSIGPGPYEQYF.

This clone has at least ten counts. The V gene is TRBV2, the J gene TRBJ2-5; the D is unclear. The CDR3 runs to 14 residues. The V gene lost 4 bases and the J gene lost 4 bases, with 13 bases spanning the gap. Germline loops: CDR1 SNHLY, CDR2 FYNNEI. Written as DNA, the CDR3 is TGTGCCAGCAGTGGACCTGGAATGGGAGAGACCCAGTACTTC. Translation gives CASSGPGMGETQYF. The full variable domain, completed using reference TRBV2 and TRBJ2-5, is EPEVTQTPSHQVTQMGQEVILRCVPISNHLYFYWYRQILGQKVEFLVSFYNNEISEKSEIFDDQFSVERPDGSNFTLKIRSTKLEDSAMYFCASSGPGMGETQYFGPGTRLLVL.